This T cell receptor (beta chain) derives from a study of blood T cell repertoires in COVID-19. Study as a whole: Acute and convalescent COVID-19 specimens originated in the United States, Italy and Spain.

This clone was seen only a few times. Clones were read by immunoSEQ multiplex PCR, and TCRdb kept only the in-frame ones, dropping some. The sample holds 55,000 to 90,000 clones; 86% are singletons and the top ten take around 4.2%. The sequence came from a man in his 70s with active COVID-19. The specimen was peripheral blood.

CDR3 nucleotides: TGTGCCAGCAGCTTAGTTCTGGCGGGCAACTACGAGCAGTACTTC. Translated, it gives CASSLVLAGNYEQYF. The chain couples TRBV7-2 to TRBJ2-7; weak D call: TRBD2 (5 bases). The CDR3 consists of 15 residues. V lost 1 base and J lost 3, with 13 bases in between. Germline CDR1 and CDR2: SGHTA and FQGNSA.